The clone carrying this TCR beta chain was recorded at least ten times. The antigen remains undetermined. Germline CDR1 reads SNHLY; CDR2 reads FYNNEI. With V trimmed by 9 bases and J by 6 bases, 5 bases remained unmatched. The CDR3 extends over 13 amino acids. Active ophthalmopathy (CAS at least 3, NOSPECS at least 4), lasting under 3 months. This record belongs to a study of Graves' ophthalmopathy and Graves' hyperthyroidism. Study-wide points: Classification of ophthalmopathy versus stable hyperthyroidism by a 13-signature model yielded 85% to 90% sensitivity and just under 84% specificity.

The authors amplified TCR beta CDR3 regions, and they did so from RNA transcripts for repertoire sequencing. RT-PCR was first run with HTBI primers, then multiplex PCR in a second round. TCRdb analysed the multiplex PCR reads with MiXCR anew, one entry per CDR3 protein. Found here are 740,000 or so distinct CDR3 sequences, about 44% of them singletons; the top ten hold 40% to 55%. The TCR comes from an adult man with Graves' ophthalmopathy. The chain joins TRBV2 to TRBJ1-5; 10 nucleotides line up with TRBD1. The sample taken for sequencing was peripheral blood. CDR3 DNA: TGTGCCAGTGGGACAGGGGTAATTCAGCCCCAGCATTTT. This translates into CASGTGVIQPQHF.